This T cell receptor (beta chain) emerged from a study of blood T cell repertoires in COVID-19. Study in general: PBMCs, B-cell-depleted T cells, or T cells provided the cDNA or gDNA that made up the material.

TCRdb's table, derived via immunoSEQ multiplex PCR, lists solely in-frame clones and lacks some. The repertoire holds approximately 140,000 clones, 65% to 85% seen once, with roughly 13% in the top ten. The CDR3 length is 15 residues. The germline V and J ends were trimmed by 0 bases and 0 bases, with 8 bases remaining between them. In germline, CDR1 is SGHRS, CDR2 YFSETQ. Input material: peripheral blood. The sequence was obtained from a man between 60 and 75 years old with active or convalescent COVID-19. This sequence joins TRBV5-1 and TRBJ2-3, with D tentatively TRBD1 (6 bases). CDR3 protein: CASSLGQGSTDTQYF. As DNA, the CDR3 is TGCGCCAGCAGCTTGGGGCAGGGGAGCACAGATACGCAGTATTTT.